One sample yielded the 24 T cell receptor beta chains listed below, sequenced in a study of beta chain features in type 1 diabetes. Study-wide results and caveats: For Type 1 diabetes patients, all four CD4+ subsets carried TCRB CDR3s that were moderately but significantly shorter.

Their specific antigens are unknown. What was sequenced were expressed TCRB transcripts, since all of the isolated RNA had been reverse transcribed. Using immunoSEQ multiplex PCR, the repertoire was profiled, and TCRdb retains in-frame clones only, with some absent. The top ten hold about 0.11% of the sample, which has 600,000 to 700,000 clones, 12% seen once. The sequencing sample was made of naive CD4+ T cells from blood. The origin of the receptors is a man aged 25 to 45 with type 1 diabetes.

This clone turned up a few times. Within the sample, other DNA sequences also encode this same CDR3. The rearrangement joins TRBV29-1 to TRBJ1-1, with 7 bases matching TRBD1. Germline V gene data show CDR1 as SQVTM and CDR2 as ANQGSEA. This CDR3 is 13 amino acids long. V was pared by 2 bases and J by 4 bases, with 4 bases of the junction left unmatched. CDR3 bases: TGCAGCGTTGAAAGGGGGCCGGTCACTGAAGCTTTCTTT. This gives the protein CSVERGPVTEAFF.

The chain employs TRBV6-6 and TRBJ2-1; the match to TRBD1 covers 8 bases. With 9 bases clipped from V and 4 bases from J, the junction kept 8 bases outside the gene matches. Per germline, CDR1 MNHNY and CDR2 SVGAGI (reference sequence). The CDR3 is 14 amino acids. In DNA, the CDR3 is TGTGCCAGTGGAGGACAGGGTCTTTACAATGAGCAGTTCTTC. Its protein is CASGGQGLYNEQFF.

This clone has just a few counts. The chain employs TRBV14 and TRBJ2-6, with D perhaps matching TRBD2 (6 bases). This CDR3 spans 18 amino acids. Trimming cost V 0 bases and J 0 bases, with 12 bases left between them. Germline values: CDR1 SGHDN, CDR2 FVKESK. The CDR3 sequence is CASSQEWRRASGANVLTF. In nucleotides, the CDR3 is TGTGCCAGCAGCCAAGAATGGAGGAGGGCCTCTGGGGCCAACGTCCTGACTTTC. Full variable domain (remainder filled in from reference TRBV14 and TRBJ2-6): EAGVTQFPSHSVIEKGQTVTLRCDPISGHDNLYWYRRVMGKEIKFLLHFVKESKQDESGMPNNRFLAERTGGTYSTLKVQPAELEDSGVYFCASSQEWRRASGANVLTFGAGSRLTVL.

The rearrangement links TRBV5-1 to TRBJ2-1; D possibly corresponds to TRBD2 (6 bases). V lost 0 bases and J 7 bases, leaving 11 bases between the germline ends. Per the germline V gene, CDR1 is SGHRS and CDR2 is YFSETQ. The CDR3 is 14 amino acids. The CDR3 DNA sequence: TGCGCCAGCAGCTTGGCCGGGACTTCTAATGAGCAGTTCTTC. Protein product: CASSLAGTSNEQFF.

The chain carries TRBV9 and TRBJ2-7; 9 nucleotides match TRBD1. The CDR3 sequence is 15 residues long. Trimming took 0 bases from V and 11 from J; bases not matched to a gene: 12. Germline lookup yields CDR1 SGDLS and CDR2 YYNGEE. CDR3 in DNA: TGTGCCAGCAGCGTAGATGCACAGGGGGCGGGTGGTGAGTACTTC. It specifies CASSVDAQGAGGEYF.

The genes are TRBV27 and TRBJ2-6; D call uncertain. Between the trimmed V and J ends, which lost 4 bases and 4 bases, there was a span of 8 bases. This CDR3 is built from 14 residues. Germline CDR1 MNHEY, CDR2 SMNVEV (reference sequence). The CDR3, as DNA: TGTGCCAGCAGTTCCAGCACCGGGGCCAACGTCCTGACTTTC. Translated: CASSSSTGANVLTF. Full variable domain (rest looked up from reference TRBV27 and TRBJ2-6): EAQVTQNPRYLITVTGKKLTVTCSQNMNHEYMSWYRQDPGLGLRQIYYSMNVEVTDKGDVPEGYKVSRKEKRNFPLILESPSPNQTSLYFCASSSSTGANVLTFGAGSRLTVL.

This clone was seen many times. V gene TRBV7-9 combines with J gene TRBJ2-3, with D hard to call. V dropped 3 bases and J dropped 1 base, with 8 bases sitting between them. The CDR3 is 14 residues long. CDR1 and CDR2 from the germline V gene are SEHNR and FQNEAQ (reference sequence). CDR3 sequence (DNA): TGTGCCAGCAGCTTCTATCCGGGCACAGATACGCAGTATTTT. Protein product: CASSFYPGTDTQYF. Based on the CDR3 plus reference TRBV7-9 and TRBJ2-3, the full variable domain is DTGVSQNPRHKITKRGQNVTFRCDPISEHNRLYWYRQTLGQGPEFLTYFQNEAQLEKSRLLSDRFSAERPKGSFSTLEIQRTEQGDSAMYLCASSFYPGTDTQYFGPGTRLTVL.

The gene calls are TRBV29-1 and TRBJ2-3, with D unresolved. The CDR3 contains 15 residues. Germline V gene lookup returns CDR1 SQVTM and CDR2 ANQGSEA. V lost 2 bases to trimming and J lost 0 bases, with 12 bases between them. This chain's CDR3 is CSVEMLVSSTDTQYF. CDR3 nucleotide sequence: TGCAGCGTTGAAATGTTGGTCTCTAGCACAGATACGCAGTATTTT.

The genes are TRBV10-3 and TRBJ1-6; D perhaps matches TRBD1 (5 bases). Germline-derived CDR1 and CDR2 are ENHRY and SYGVKD. The CDR3 is made up of 12 amino acids. Trimming stripped 6 bases from V and 8 bases from J, with 8 bases between. The CDR3 nucleotides are TGTGCCATCAGGGGGGGAGATTCACCCCTCCACTTT. It translates to CAIRGGDSPLHF.

This clone is a singleton in its sample. The CDR3 is CASSWGTSSSTDTQYF. CDR3 nucleotide sequence: TGTGCCAGCAGTTGGGGGACTAGCAGTAGCACAGATACGCAGTATTTT. The J gene is TRBJ2-3, the V gene TRBV28; 9 bases are a match to TRBD2. This CDR3 comprises 16 residues. Trimming cost V 4 bases and J 0 bases; bases outside gene matches: 5. Germline CDR1 reads MDHEN; CDR2 reads SYDVKM.

The table lists this clone with a few counts. The genes are TRBV7-2 and TRBJ2-3; D ambiguous. CDR1 SGHTA and CDR2 FQGNSA come from the germline V gene. V was cut by 5 bases and J by 0 bases, with 9 bases left in between. This CDR3 spans 14 amino acids. The chain's CDR3 is CASSPMDSTDTQYF. The CDR3 DNA sequence: TGTGCCAGCAGCCCTATGGACAGCACAGATACGCAGTATTTT.

This clone was seen more than once but under ten times. The chain links TRBV6-1 to TRBJ2-3, with D possibly matching TRBD1 (5 bases). The CDR3 is 17 residues long. The ends were cut back, 3 bases at V and 6 bases at J, with 22 bases in the middle. In germline, CDR1 is MNHNS, CDR2 SASEGT. The CDR3 region is CASSDDVRQPAGDTQYF. As DNA, the CDR3 is TGTGCCAGCAGTGACGACGTACGACAGCCCGCAGGGGATACGCAGTATTTT.

V and J are TRBV27 and TRBJ2-7; maybe TRBD2 (5 bases). Trimming took 8 bases from V and 9 from J, leaving 20 bases between them. Germline V gives CDR1 MNHEY, CDR2 SMNVEV (reference sequence). The CDR3 loop spans 13 amino acids. For the CDR3, the DNA is TGTGCCAGCGTCGGAAGAAGGGCCGAGGGGCAGTACTTC. It specifies CASVGRRAEGQYF.

This clone was picked up a small number of times. The rearrangement uses TRBV4-3 and TRBJ2-3; 9 bases are a match to TRBD1. CDR3 length: 14 residues. Per the germline V gene, CDR1 is LGHNA and CDR2 is YSLEER. J lost 7 bases, V lost 2 bases, and 4 bases had no gene match. This CDR3 reads CASSQLQGANTQYF. The CDR3 bases are TGCGCCAGCAGCCAATTACAGGGGGCAAATACGCAGTATTTT.

The rearrangement links TRBV7-9 to TRBJ2-1; TRBD2 matches 7 bases. This CDR3 has 16 residues. Germline V CDR1 and CDR2: SEHNR, FQNEAQ (reference sequence). V was clipped by 5 bases and J by 6 bases; unmatched bases: 13. The CDR3 DNA is TGTGCCAGCAGCCCCTCCCTAGCGGTTATTGCCAATGAGCAGTTCTTC. It encodes CASSPSLAVIANEQFF.

The rearrangement uses TRBV28 and TRBJ2-7; D may correspond to TRBD1 or TRBD2 (5 bases each). Per the germline V gene, CDR1 is MDHEN and CDR2 is SYDVKM. Trimming removed 4 bases at V and 6 bases at J, with 22 bases between. The CDR3 is made up of 16 amino acids. CDR3 coding DNA: TGTGCCAGCAGTTCTGGGGGAGATCCGGGCAGCGGCGAGCAGTACTTC. This sequence encodes CASSSGGDPGSGEQYF.

V usage is TRBV28 and J usage is TRBJ2-7; 9 bases match TRBD1. This CDR3 has 16 amino acids. CDR1 MDHEN and CDR2 SYDVKM come from the germline V gene. Trimming removed 4 bases from V and 1 base from J; junction bases left unmatched: 8. The CDR3 region is CASSSPGQGGSYEQYF. The CDR3 DNA is TGTGCCAGCAGTTCACCGGGACAGGGTGGGTCCTACGAGCAGTACTTC.

The chain is built from TRBV28 and TRBJ2-1, with D unresolved. This CDR3 comprises 14 residues. CDR1 and CDR2 (germline): MDHEN, SYDVKM. Trimming took 7 bases from V and 5 from J, leaving 15 bases between them. CDR3 protein: CASNLSGSNNEQFF. CDR3 coding DNA: TGTGCCAGCAATTTGAGTGGATCTAACAATGAGCAGTTCTTC.

The rearrangement joins TRBV30 to TRBJ1-2, with D unclear. This CDR3 is built from 12 residues. With 1 base removed from V and 9 bases from J, the gap between germline ends came to 12 bases. Per the germline V gene, CDR1 is GTSNPN and CDR2 is SVGIG (reference sequence). The CDR3 nucleotides read TGTGCCTGGAGTGGAGTATTGACAAGCTACACCTTC. Translating gives CAWSGVLTSYTF. Full variable domain (remainder filled in from reference TRBV30 and TRBJ1-2): SQTIHQWPATLVQPVGSPLSLECTVEGTSNPNLYWYRQAAGRGLQLLFYSVGIGQISSEVPQNLSASRPQDRQFILSSKKLLLSDSGFYLCAWSGVLTSYTFGSGTRLTVV.

V usage is TRBV7-9 and J usage is TRBJ2-3, with D tentatively TRBD2 (5 bases). Germline V lookup: CDR1 SEHNR, CDR2 FQNEAQ (reference sequence). Trimming removed 5 bases at V and 4 bases at J, with 13 bases between. The CDR3 has 14 amino acids. For the CDR3, the DNA is TGTGCCAGCAGCCTTGTCCGGGGAGCAGATACGCAGTATTTT. This gives the protein CASSLVRGADTQYF.

This clone turned up a few times. The V and J genes are TRBV2 and TRBJ2-7; D may be TRBD1 (6 bases). CDR1 is SNHLY and CDR2 is FYNNEI in the germline V gene. The V end lost 8 bases, the J end lost 3 bases, and 14 bases lay between the germline ends. The CDR3 sequence is 13 residues long. The CDR3: CASCRGPNYEQYF. In nucleotides, the CDR3 is TGTGCCAGCTGCAGGGGTCCCAACTACGAGCAGTACTTC.

The rearrangement joins TRBV29-1 to TRBJ2-3; 10 bases map to TRBD2. Trimming at V came to 2 bases and at J to 4 bases, leaving 9 bases not matched to a gene. Germline CDR1 SQVTM, CDR2 ANQGSEA. The CDR3 extends over 16 amino acids. CDR3 DNA sequence: TGCAGCGTTGAAAAACGAGCGGGGGGGCATGCAGATACGCAGTATTTT. It yields the protein CSVEKRAGGHADTQYF.

This clone has a handful of counts. Within the sample, other DNA sequences also encode this same CDR3. This chain joins TRBV28 and TRBJ2-7; weak D call: TRBD1 (5 bases). V lost 2 bases, J lost 6 bases, and 5 bases lay in between. In germline, CDR1 is MDHEN, CDR2 SYDVKM. CDR3 length: 11 residues. The CDR3 sequence: CASSLRGEQYF. CDR3 coding DNA: TGTGCCAGCAGTTTAAGGGGCGAGCAGTACTTC.

This chain links TRBV9 with TRBJ2-2; 7 nucleotides line up with TRBD1. V shed 7 bases and J 0 bases; nucleotides not matched to a gene: 3. CDR1 and CDR2 (germline): SGDLS, YYNGEE. CDR3 length: 14 residues. The CDR3 DNA is TGTGCCAGCGGGGACAGTTCGAACACCGGGGAGCTGTTTTTT. Residues: CASGDSSNTGELFF.